The rows below give T cell receptor beta chains drawn from one sample of a study of identical twins. In TCRdb, the 5' RACE reads were re-called with MiXCR into one record per CDR3 protein. The table includes about 1.7 million distinct CDR3 sequences, around a third detected once. Sequences were obtained from cord blood. The origin of the receptors is a newborn girl in good health. Each CDR3 is given with its conserved first and last residue. Each record gives: clone size, V gene, D gene, J gene, CDR3 DNA, CDR3 protein. The D gene is left open where the match is weak. Some rows have no size entry. The others give once, few or many, or a class for an expanded clone.

clone_size: once
v_call: TRBV29-1
d_call: TRBD1
j_call: TRBJ2-5
cdr3_nt: TGCAGCGCTGGAAAGGGACAGGGAGCGAATGAGCAGTACTTC
cdr3_aa: CSAGKGQGANEQYF

clone_size: few
v_call: TRBV7-8
d_call: -
j_call: TRBJ1-2
cdr3_nt: TGTGCCAGCAGCTTAGAGGAGGGGACCTATGGCTACACCTTC
cdr3_aa: CASSLEEGTYGYTF

clone_size: -
v_call: TRBV24-1
d_call: -
j_call: TRBJ1-5
cdr3_nt: TGTGCCACCAGTGATCATCGACAGCGGAATCAGCCCCAGCATTTT
cdr3_aa: CATSDHRQRNQPQHF

clone_size: many
v_call: TRBV20-1
d_call: TRBD2
j_call: TRBJ2-1
cdr3_nt: TGCAGTGCTAGAGTTCCTAGCGGGAGCTATGAGCAGTTCTTC
cdr3_aa: CSARVPSGSYEQFF

clone_size: few
v_call: TRBV2
d_call: -
j_call: TRBJ2-1
cdr3_nt: TGTGCCAGCAGGGAACCAGGGTCCAATGAGCAGTTCTTC
cdr3_aa: CASREPGSNEQFF

clone_size: few
v_call: TRBV20-1
d_call: -
j_call: TRBJ2-4
cdr3_nt: TGCAGTGCTAGAGACCTTCTAGCCAAAAACATTCAGTACTTC
cdr3_aa: CSARDLLAKNIQYF

clone_size: few
v_call: TRBV29-1
d_call: -
j_call: TRBJ1-2
cdr3_nt: TGCAGCGTTGAAGATCAGAGAGGCTTTGACTATGGCTACACCTTC
cdr3_aa: CSVEDQRGFDYGYTF

clone_size: -
v_call: TRBV20-1
d_call: -
j_call: TRBJ1-3
cdr3_nt: TGCAGTGCTAGGGGAGCCTCTGGAAACACCATATATTTT
cdr3_aa: CSARGASGNTIYF

clone_size: -
v_call: TRBV7-9
d_call: -
j_call: TRBJ1-1
cdr3_nt: TGTGCCAGCAGCTTAGCTCTCTGGGAGGCCAACACTGAAGCTTTCTTT
cdr3_aa: CASSLALWEANTEAFF

clone_size: -
v_call: TRBV19
d_call: -
j_call: TRBJ2-7
cdr3_nt: TGTGCCAGTAGTATAGTAAGGGGTTTATGGGGCGAGCAGTACTTC
cdr3_aa: CASSIVRGLWGEQYF